The subject of this entry is one TCR beta chain. The data were produced by immunoSEQ multiplex PCR, yet TCRdb's version contains in-frame clones alone and is incomplete. Of tens of thousands of clones detected, more than 75% appear once; the ten largest clones hold 3%. This record belongs to a study of T cell changes during pregnancy in multiple sclerosis. Trimming removed 5 bases from V and 8 bases from J; junction bases left unmatched: 4. The CDR3 spans 14 residues. Germline-derived CDR1 and CDR2 are MRHNA and SNTAGT. This sequence joins TRBV6-4 and TRBJ2-1; 12 positions agree with TRBD2. The TCR was taken from a female donor with multiple sclerosis, enrolled in a pregnancy study. The source material was CD8+ T cells from peripheral blood mononuclear cells, sampled before pregnancy. The chain's CDR3 is CASSSTSGGDEQFF. The CDR3 bases are TGTGCCAGCAGTTCGACTAGCGGGGGAGATGAGCAGTTCTTC.